This T cell receptor (beta chain) emerged from a study of a mutant IDH1 vaccine in newly diagnosed glioma. Study-wide background: Onset of vaccination occurred 4-6 weeks following radiotherapy alone, or with temozolomide cycles. Patients arrived already treated with radiotherapy, temozolomide, or both, most having had both.

This clone turned up a few times. Its specificity is not known. Germline V gene data show CDR1 as SGDLS and CDR2 as YYNGEE. The length of the CDR3 is 15 residues. J lost 4 bases, V lost 2 bases, and 6 bases had no gene match. Specified time point: week 35, safety follow-up. Every vaccination contained 300 ug of the mutant IDH1 20-mer peptide and was paired with topical imiquimod. Generated by immunoSEQ multiplex PCR, the TCRdb table keeps only in-frame clones and is missing some. The sample carries around 60,000 clones, 81% recorded once. Whole-study results and caveats: Apparently unrelated to pseudoprogression were changes in the top peripheral T cell clonotypes.

The chain joins TRBV9 to TRBJ1-2; 9 bases map to TRBD1. The TCR sequence derives from a man between 40 and 49 years old with glioma. Source: PBMCs, taken from a glioma patient whose treatment included an IDH1 peptide vaccine. CDR3 sequence reads: CASSVWTGVSYGYTF. For the CDR3, the DNA is TGTGCCAGCAGCGTTTGGACAGGGGTTAGCTATGGCTACACCTTC.